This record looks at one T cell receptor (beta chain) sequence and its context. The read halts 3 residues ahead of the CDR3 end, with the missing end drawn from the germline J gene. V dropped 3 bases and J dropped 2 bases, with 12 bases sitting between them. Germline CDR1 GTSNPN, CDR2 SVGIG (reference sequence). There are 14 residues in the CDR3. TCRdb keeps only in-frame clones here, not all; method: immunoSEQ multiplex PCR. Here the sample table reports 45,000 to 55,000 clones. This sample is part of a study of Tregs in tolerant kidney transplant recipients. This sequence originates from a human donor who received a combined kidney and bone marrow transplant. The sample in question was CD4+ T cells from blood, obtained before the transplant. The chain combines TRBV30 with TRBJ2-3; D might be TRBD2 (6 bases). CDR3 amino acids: CAWSPAGSTDTQYF. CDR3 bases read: TGTGCCTGGAGCCCAGCGGGTTCCACAGATACG.